A selection of T cell receptor beta chains follows, all from one sample in a study of T cells in localized non-small cell lung cancer. Method: immunoSEQ multiplex PCR; TCRdb's copy keeps in-frame clones and lacks some. The table shows 70,000 to 95,000 clones, with approximately 90% occurring only once. Sequenced material: PBMCs, taken before any cancer treatment. These receptors were obtained from a woman between 35 and 70 years old with stage II squamous cell lung carcinoma. Both conserved end residues are part of each CDR3. A D gene is named only where the DNA matches it firmly. The size of a clone is reported for some rows only, either as once, few or many, or as a class for expanded clones.

clone size: NA
D gene: TRBD2
V gene: TRBV5-1
J gene: TRBJ2-2
CDR3 DNA: TGCGCCAGCAGCTTGGCCCGGACTAGCGGGAGAGGGGCCACCGGGGAGCTGTTTTTT
CDR3 protein: CASSLARTSGRGATGELFF

clone size: NA
D gene: TRBD1
V gene: TRBV2
J gene: TRBJ1-4
CDR3 DNA: TGTGCCAGCAGGGATACGCAGGGGGCGAGATCTAATGAAAAACTGTTTTTT
CDR3 protein: CASRDTQGARSNEKLFF

clone size: NA
D gene: NA
V gene: TRBV4-1
J gene: TRBJ2-7
CDR3 DNA: TGCGCCACCCAGCCGGGGGCCTTGAGGGCAACGGGCGGTACCTACGAGCAGTACTTC
CDR3 protein: CATQPGALRATGGTYEQYF

clone size: NA
D gene: TRBD2
V gene: TRBV6-4
J gene: TRBJ2-1
CDR3 DNA: TGTGCCAGCAGTGACTCAAATAGCGGGGGAAGCGGAGGGGAGCAGTTCTTC
CDR3 protein: CASSDSNSGGSGGEQFF

clone size: NA
D gene: TRBD2
V gene: TRBV2
J gene: TRBJ2-1
CDR3 DNA: TGTGCCAGCAGTCGTAGCGGGAATGCCTACAATGAGCAGTTCTTC
CDR3 protein: CASSRSGNAYNEQFF

clone size: NA
D gene: TRBD1
V gene: TRBV6-1
J gene: TRBJ1-6
CDR3 DNA: TGTGCCAGCAGTGAAACTGGACAGGGCTCGTCACCCCTCCACTTT
CDR3 protein: CASSETGQGSSPLHF

clone size: NA
D gene: TRBD1
V gene: TRBV7-8
J gene: TRBJ1-5
CDR3 DNA: TGTGCCAGCAGCTCCAGGAGAGGGGGCATAGGTCAGCCCCAGCATTTT
CDR3 protein: CASSSRRGGIGQPQHF

clone size: NA
D gene: NA
V gene: TRBV28
J gene: TRBJ1-1
CDR3 DNA: TGTGCCAGCAGTTCGCCCGGGGGGCAGAACACTGAAGCTTTCTTT
CDR3 protein: CASSSPGGQNTEAFF

clone size: NA
D gene: NA
V gene: TRBV5-1
J gene: TRBJ2-5
CDR3 DNA: TGCGCCAGCAGCTTGGAAGGGAAAGAGACCCAGTACTTC
CDR3 protein: CASSLEGKETQYF

clone size: NA
D gene: NA
V gene: TRBV4-1
J gene: TRBJ1-5
CDR3 DNA: TGCGCCAGCAGCCAAGAAGTGTCGCGCTTTAATCAGCCCCAGCATTTT
CDR3 protein: CASSQEVSRFNQPQHF

clone size: NA
D gene: NA
V gene: TRBV4-2
J gene: TRBJ1-1
CDR3 DNA: TGTGCCAGCAGCCCCGATGGGGGGGCTGGGAACACTGAAGCTTTCTTT
CDR3 protein: CASSPDGGAGNTEAFF

clone size: few
D gene: NA
V gene: TRBV19
J gene: TRBJ1-5
CDR3 DNA: TGTGCCAGTAATGTCGGGGGCCTTAATAGCAATCAGCCCCAGCATTTT
CDR3 protein: CASNVGGLNSNQPQHF

clone size: NA
D gene: TRBD1
V gene: TRBV15
J gene: TRBJ1-2
CDR3 DNA: TGTGCCACCAGCGGAAGGACAGGCTATGGCTACACCTTC
CDR3 protein: CATSGRTGYGYTF

clone size: NA
D gene: NA
V gene: TRBV6-5
J gene: TRBJ1-2
CDR3 DNA: TGTGCCAGCAGTTATCGTGTGAGGGGGTCCTATGGCTACACCTTC
CDR3 protein: CASSYRVRGSYGYTF

clone size: NA
D gene: NA
V gene: TRBV10-3
J gene: TRBJ1-2
CDR3 DNA: TGTGCCTCACGGGACCCCTCCATTTTCGGCTACACCTTC
CDR3 protein: CASRDPSIFGYTF

clone size: NA
D gene: NA
V gene: TRBV30
J gene: TRBJ1-2
CDR3 DNA: TGTGCCTGGGGGAGGAACAGGGTCGGCGGCTACACCTTC
CDR3 protein: CAWGRNRVGGYTF

clone size: NA
D gene: NA
V gene: TRBV27
J gene: TRBJ1-2
CDR3 DNA: TGTGCCAGCAGTGTAAACAGGTTGTCTAACTATGGCTACACCTTC
CDR3 protein: CASSVNRLSNYGYTF

clone size: NA
D gene: TRBD2
V gene: TRBV15
J gene: TRBJ2-5
CDR3 DNA: TGTGCCACCAGCAGAGCCCCAGCCGGGGGGGAGACCCAGTACTTC
CDR3 protein: CATSRAPAGGETQYF

clone size: NA
D gene: TRBD1
V gene: TRBV30
J gene: TRBJ1-4
CDR3 DNA: TGTGCCTGTGGACAGGGTAATGAAAAACTGTTTTTT
CDR3 protein: CACGQGNEKLFF

clone size: NA
D gene: TRBD2
V gene: TRBV30
J gene: TRBJ2-2
CDR3 DNA: TGTGCCTGGAGAGGGCTAAGACTAGCGGGAGGAGAAACCGGGGAGCTGTTTTTT
CDR3 protein: CAWRGLRLAGGETGELFF

clone size: NA
D gene: TRBD1
V gene: TRBV5-1
J gene: TRBJ1-1
CDR3 DNA: TGCGCCAGCAGCTTGGTCGCAGGGGGCATCGGAGCTTTCTTT
CDR3 protein: CASSLVAGGIGAFF

clone size: NA
D gene: TRBD1
V gene: TRBV27
J gene: TRBJ1-5
CDR3 DNA: TGTGCCAGCAGTTTTGGACAGGGCAATCAGCCCCAGCATTTT
CDR3 protein: CASSFGQGNQPQHF

clone size: NA
D gene: TRBD1
V gene: TRBV25-1
J gene: TRBJ1-2
CDR3 DNA: TGTGCCAGCAGTGACTGGCAGGGGGATGGCTACACCTTC
CDR3 protein: CASSDWQGDGYTF

clone size: NA
D gene: NA
V gene: TRBV6-1
J gene: TRBJ2-1
CDR3 DNA: TGTGCCAGCAGGGGGGCCGGGGCGGATGAGCAGTTCTTC
CDR3 protein: CASRGAGADEQFF

clone size: NA
D gene: TRBD1
V gene: TRBV27
J gene: TRBJ1-1
CDR3 DNA: TGTGCCAGCAGTCCTGGACAGGGCAATGAAGCTTTCTTT
CDR3 protein: CASSPGQGNEAFF

clone size: NA
D gene: NA
V gene: TRBV7-9
J gene: TRBJ1-1
CDR3 DNA: TGTGCCAGCAGCTTAGGAGAGAACACTGAAGCTTTCTTT
CDR3 protein: CASSLGENTEAFF

clone size: NA
D gene: TRBD2
V gene: TRBV28
J gene: TRBJ2-3
CDR3 DNA: TGTGCCAGCAGTTTATTGGCGGGGGGGGGCACAGATACGCAGTATTTT
CDR3 protein: CASSLLAGGGTDTQYF

clone size: NA
D gene: NA
V gene: TRBV2
J gene: TRBJ1-5
CDR3 DNA: TGTGCCAGCAGTGATTATTCGACAGGACCCAATCAGCCCCAGCATTTT
CDR3 protein: CASSDYSTGPNQPQHF

clone size: NA
D gene: NA
V gene: TRBV7-2
J gene: TRBJ1-1
CDR3 DNA: TGTGCCAGCAGCTTAGTTAGGATGGCTGAAGCTTTCTTT
CDR3 protein: CASSLVRMAEAFF

clone size: NA
D gene: NA
V gene: TRBV9
J gene: TRBJ1-1
CDR3 DNA: TGTGCCAGCAGCCCCCGACTTGGAGGGGCTGAAGCTTTCTTT
CDR3 protein: CASSPRLGGAEAFF

clone size: NA
D gene: NA
V gene: TRBV5-1
J gene: TRBJ1-1
CDR3 DNA: TGCGCCAGCAGCTGGGGGGCCGGGACTGAAGCTTTCTTT
CDR3 protein: CASSWGAGTEAFF

clone size: NA
D gene: TRBD1
V gene: TRBV6-1
J gene: TRBJ1-3
CDR3 DNA: TGTGCCAGCAGTGAAAGACCTACGGGACAGATAACCGCTGGAAACACCATATATTTT
CDR3 protein: CASSERPTGQITAGNTIYF

clone size: NA
D gene: TRBD1
V gene: TRBV7-6
J gene: TRBJ1-1
CDR3 DNA: TGTGCCAGCAGCTTGGCGGACAGGGGACTGAACACTGAAGCTTTCTTT
CDR3 protein: CASSLADRGLNTEAFF

clone size: NA
D gene: TRBD1
V gene: TRBV5-6
J gene: TRBJ1-1
CDR3 DNA: TGTGCCAGCAGCTGGGGACAGGGGATGAACACTGAAGCTTTCTTT
CDR3 protein: CASSWGQGMNTEAFF

clone size: once
D gene: TRBD1
V gene: TRBV11-2
J gene: TRBJ1-1
CDR3 DNA: TGTGCCAGCAGCTCAAGAAGGACAGGGACGGCTTTCTTT
CDR3 protein: CASSSRRTGTAFF

clone size: NA
D gene: NA
V gene: TRBV27
J gene: TRBJ1-1
CDR3 DNA: TGTGCCAGCAGTTTATTCGGGGGTACTGAAGCTTTCTTT
CDR3 protein: CASSLFGGTEAFF

clone size: once
D gene: NA
V gene: TRBV5-6
J gene: TRBJ1-2
CDR3 DNA: TGTGCCAGCAGCTTTCCAGGAAGGACTAACTATGGCTACACCTTC
CDR3 protein: CASSFPGRTNYGYTF

clone size: NA
D gene: NA
V gene: TRBV4-1
J gene: TRBJ1-4
CDR3 DNA: TGCGCCAGCAGCCTAACAGGGACGACTAATGAAAAACTGTTTTTT
CDR3 protein: CASSLTGTTNEKLFF

clone size: NA
D gene: NA
V gene: TRBV9
J gene: TRBJ2-7
CDR3 DNA: TGTGCCAGCAGCCCAAGCCAGGTGGGTCGTTACGAGCAGTACTTC
CDR3 protein: CASSPSQVGRYEQYF

clone size: NA
D gene: TRBD2
V gene: TRBV5-1
J gene: TRBJ2-7
CDR3 DNA: TGCGCCAGCAGCTTGGCCGCGGGAGCCCACTACGAGCAGTACTTC
CDR3 protein: CASSLAAGAHYEQYF

clone size: NA
D gene: NA
V gene: TRBV28
J gene: TRBJ1-1
CDR3 DNA: TGTGCCAGCAAATCCAGCCAGCCCGACATGAACACTGAAGCTTTCTTT
CDR3 protein: CASKSSQPDMNTEAFF

clone size: NA
D gene: NA
V gene: TRBV10-3
J gene: TRBJ1-5
CDR3 DNA: TGTGCCATCAGTGAGTCGAGGACAGTGGGAAGCAATCAGCCCCAGCATTTT
CDR3 protein: CAISESRTVGSNQPQHF

clone size: NA
D gene: NA
V gene: TRBV28
J gene: TRBJ2-2
CDR3 DNA: TGTGCCACCTTTCCACGGACAGCGAGGAACACCGGGGAGCTGTTTTTT
CDR3 protein: CATFPRTARNTGELFF

clone size: NA
D gene: NA
V gene: TRBV6-6
J gene: TRBJ1-5
CDR3 DNA: TGTGCCAGCAGCGATTTGGGGATCCAGCCCCAGCATTTT
CDR3 protein: CASSDLGIQPQHF

clone size: few
D gene: NA
V gene: TRBV12-5
J gene: TRBJ1-1
CDR3 DNA: TGTGCTAGTGGTTTGGTGTTAGGAAGGAACACTGAAGCTTTCTTT
CDR3 protein: CASGLVLGRNTEAFF

clone size: NA
D gene: NA
V gene: TRBV7-8
J gene: TRBJ2-6
CDR3 DNA: TGTGCCAGCAGCTTAGCAGGGGGATATGGGGCCAACGTCCTGACTTTC
CDR3 protein: CASSLAGGYGANVLTF

clone size: NA
D gene: TRBD1
V gene: TRBV11-2
J gene: TRBJ1-4
CDR3 DNA: TGTGCCAGCAGCATAATTCCACAGGGGCCTAATGAAAAACTGTTTTTT
CDR3 protein: CASSIIPQGPNEKLFF

clone size: NA
D gene: TRBD2
V gene: TRBV7-8
J gene: TRBJ2-7
CDR3 DNA: TGTGCCAGCAGCGCCACTAGCGGGAGAAACTACGAGCAGTACTTC
CDR3 protein: CASSATSGRNYEQYF